This TCR beta chain was captured in a study of graft-versus-host responses after intestinal transplantation. Across the whole study: All recipients got anti-thymocyte globulin induction, then tacrolimus and steroids for 3 to 4 years.

Study outcomes and limitations: Allografts of patients with graft-donor T cell macrochimerism showed high graft-versus-host to host-versus-graft clone ratios. Recipient marrow contained GvH clones, some of which appeared first in ileum or blood.

Assay used: immunoSEQ multiplex PCR; TCRdb lists only in-frame clones, some missing. The sample contains thousands of clones, roughly 33% of which appear only once. The culture paired some 200,000 irradiated violet-dye-labeled stimulators with some 200,000 CFSE-labeled responders. The CDR3 runs 16 residues. The J segment lost 4 bases and the V segment lost 3 bases, leaving 8 bases of the junction unmatched. Germline lookup yields CDR1 SGHVS and CDR2 FQNEAQ. This rearrangement joins TRBV7-8 to TRBJ2-3, with 9 nucleotides matching TRBD2. The TCR sequence derives from a human patient who was an organ donor for intestinal transplantation. The source material was alloreactive CD4+ T cells from a mixed lymphocyte reaction culture, sampled before transplantation. Subset meaning: CFSE-low proliferating T cells sorted from approximately 6-day pre-transplant mixed lymphocyte reaction (GvH or HvG direction). DNA for the CDR3: TGTGCCAGCAGCTTCGGCGGGAGGGCCCGAGCAGATACGCAGTATTTT. Its protein product is CASSFGGRARADTQYF.